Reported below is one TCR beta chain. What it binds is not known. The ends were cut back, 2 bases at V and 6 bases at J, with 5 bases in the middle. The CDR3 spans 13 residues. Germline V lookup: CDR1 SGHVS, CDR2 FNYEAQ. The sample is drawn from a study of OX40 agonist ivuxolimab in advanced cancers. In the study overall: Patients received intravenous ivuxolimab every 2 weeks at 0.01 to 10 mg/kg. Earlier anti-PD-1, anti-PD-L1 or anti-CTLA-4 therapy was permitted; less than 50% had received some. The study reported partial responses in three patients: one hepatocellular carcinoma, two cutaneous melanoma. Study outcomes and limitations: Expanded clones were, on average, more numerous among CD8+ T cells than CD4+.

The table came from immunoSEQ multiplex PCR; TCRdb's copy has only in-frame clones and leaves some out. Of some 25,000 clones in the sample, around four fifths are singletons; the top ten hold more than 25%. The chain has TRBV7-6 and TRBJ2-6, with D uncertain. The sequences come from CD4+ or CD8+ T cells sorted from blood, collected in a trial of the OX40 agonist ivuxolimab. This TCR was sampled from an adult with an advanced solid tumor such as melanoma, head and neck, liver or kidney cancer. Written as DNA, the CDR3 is TGTGCCAGCAGCTTAAATTCGGCCAACGTCCTGACTTTC. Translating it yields CASSLNSANVLTF.